In this sample, the clone carrying this T cell receptor (beta chain) turned up once. The antigen is undetermined. V was pared by 1 base and J by 4 bases, with 13 bases between. The CDR3 is 16 amino acids. CDR1 and CDR2 (germline): LGHNA, YNFKEQ. Profiled with immunoSEQ multiplex PCR; TCRdb holds only in-frame clones, not every one. Of some 70,000 clones listed, about 87% are singletons. This record belongs to a study of OX40 agonist ivuxolimab in advanced cancers. Overall study results and limits: The CD4+ and CD8+ T cells in the blood had expanded clonally by week 6 at 0.1 to 3.0 mg/kg.

The source of this sequence is an adult with an advanced solid tumor such as melanoma, head and neck, liver or kidney cancer. The source material was CD4+ or CD8+ T cells sorted from blood, sampled in a trial of the OX40 agonist ivuxolimab. The rearrangement joins TRBV4-2 to TRBJ2-2; D possibly corresponds to TRBD2 (6 bases). The chain's CDR3 is CASSQVSGGGTGELFF. The CDR3 nucleotides read TGTGCCAGCAGCCAAGTTAGCGGAGGAGGCACCGGGGAGCTGTTTTTT.